These 7 T cell receptor beta chains were all obtained from the same sample, sequenced in a study of radiotherapy plus CTLA-4 blockade in lung cancer. Profiled with immunoSEQ multiplex PCR; TCRdb holds only in-frame clones, not every one. Of 45,000 to 75,000 clones detected, 70% to 85% appear once; the ten largest clones hold roughly 4%. The sequencing here drew on peripheral blood, taken from a patient treated with radiotherapy plus ipilimumab. The receptors here all came from a human donor with non-small cell lung cancer who had a partial response to radiotherapy plus ipilimumab.

This clone was picked up one time. The chain combines TRBV11-2 with TRBJ2-2, with 7 bases identical to TRBD1. Unmatched junction bases numbered 7, after V lost 7 bases and J lost 2 bases. This CDR3 is 15 amino acids long. Germline CDR1 and CDR2: SGHAT and FQNNGV. The CDR3 protein is CASTRGTANTGELFF. The DNA for the CDR3 is TGTGCCAGCACTCGAGGGACAGCCAACACCGGGGAGCTGTTTTTT.

The V gene is TRBV29-1, the J gene TRBJ2-1, with 10 bases aligning to TRBD1. The junction had 5 bases not matched to a gene; V was cut back by 5 bases and J by 4 bases. CDR1 is SQVTM, CDR2 ANQGSEA, per germline. The CDR3 totals 14 residues. The CDR3 DNA sequence: TGCAGCGTTCGGGACAGGGGCGAGTACAATGAGCAGTTCTTC. The encoded protein is CSVRDRGEYNEQFF.

This clone appeared a few times. J is TRBJ1-2 and V is TRBV29-1; 8 nucleotides match TRBD1. Germline V gene data show CDR1 as SQVTM and CDR2 as ANQGSEA. The V and J ends lost 7 bases and 3 bases, in that order; junction bases with no gene match: 4. The CDR3 sequence is 12 residues long. The CDR3 region is CSARQGHYGYTF. The CDR3 DNA is TGCAGCGCCAGACAGGGGCACTATGGCTACACCTTC.

The rearrangement links TRBV7-9 to TRBJ1-1, with a weak D call TRBD1 (5 bases). The germline V and J ends were trimmed by 5 bases and 0 bases, with 13 bases remaining between them. CDR1 SEHNR and CDR2 FQNEAQ come from the germline V gene (reference sequence). The CDR3 has 15 residues. The CDR3, as DNA: TGTGCCAGCAGCCCAGGGATCTTCTTGAACACTGAAGCTTTCTTT. Translated, it gives CASSPGIFLNTEAFF.

The sample holds one count of this clone. The chain combines TRBV6-6 with TRBJ2-5; D is perhaps TRBD1 (5 bases). The germline V gene encodes CDR1 MNHNY and CDR2 SVGAGI (reference sequence). V lost 8 bases, J lost 1 base, and 20 bases lay in between. The CDR3 runs to 16 residues. The CDR3 bases are TGTGCCAGCGGACAATATCGCTCCGCAATCCAAGAGACCCAGTACTTC. It specifies CASGQYRSAIQETQYF.

The chain recombines TRBV14 with TRBJ2-7; the D gene is possibly TRBD2 (7 bases). This CDR3 is 16 amino acids long. Trimming took off 2 bases at V and 2 bases at J, with 16 bases between the two ends. Germline assignment: CDR1 SGHDN and CDR2 FVKESK. This CDR3 reads CASSQRGGAAAYEQYF. CDR3 bases: TGTGCCAGCAGCCAACGAGGGGGGGCCGCAGCCTACGAGCAGTACTTC.

This chain links TRBV9 with TRBJ2-5; 8 positions match TRBD2. The V segment lost 0 bases and the J segment 1 base; nucleotides outside the gene matches: 8. CDR3 size: 17 residues. Germline V gene sequence: CDR1 SGDLS, CDR2 YYNGEE. In DNA, the CDR3 is TGTGCCAGCAGCGTAGCTGCGGGCGGGGGGACCCAAGAGACCCAGTACTTC. Protein sequence: CASSVAAGGGTQETQYF.